This T cell receptor beta chain comes out of a study of T cells in Graves' hyperthyroidism and ophthalmopathy. In its sample, this clonotype was seen many times. Its target is not known. Regions amplified from RNA transcripts were the TCR beta CDR3 regions. The TCR CDR3 was amplified in a first-round RT-PCR using the HTBI primer set. TCRdb used MiXCR to reprocess the multiplex PCR reads, holding one entry per CDR3 protein. This sample has 750,000 to 950,000 distinct CDR3 sequences; roughly 37% occur once, and the top ten carry 7% to 10%. Regarding the study as a whole: Model-based prediction identified ophthalmopathy a median approximately 6 months prior to its onset. A model using 13 V-J features told ophthalmopathy apart from stable hyperthyroidism.

Looked up from germline, CDR1 is LNHDA and CDR2 is SQIVND (reference sequence). Trimming removed 10 bases from V and 7 bases from J, with 19 bases in between. This CDR3 has 14 amino acids. The specimen sequenced was blood. This clonotype was sampled from a man younger than 30 with Graves' hyperthyroidism. The V call is TRBV19, the J call TRBJ2-2; weak D call: TRBD1 (5 bases). CDR3 sequence (DNA): TGTGCCACCCAGCCCCGGACAATAGACGGGGAGCTGTTTTTT. This sequence encodes CATQPRTIDGELFF.